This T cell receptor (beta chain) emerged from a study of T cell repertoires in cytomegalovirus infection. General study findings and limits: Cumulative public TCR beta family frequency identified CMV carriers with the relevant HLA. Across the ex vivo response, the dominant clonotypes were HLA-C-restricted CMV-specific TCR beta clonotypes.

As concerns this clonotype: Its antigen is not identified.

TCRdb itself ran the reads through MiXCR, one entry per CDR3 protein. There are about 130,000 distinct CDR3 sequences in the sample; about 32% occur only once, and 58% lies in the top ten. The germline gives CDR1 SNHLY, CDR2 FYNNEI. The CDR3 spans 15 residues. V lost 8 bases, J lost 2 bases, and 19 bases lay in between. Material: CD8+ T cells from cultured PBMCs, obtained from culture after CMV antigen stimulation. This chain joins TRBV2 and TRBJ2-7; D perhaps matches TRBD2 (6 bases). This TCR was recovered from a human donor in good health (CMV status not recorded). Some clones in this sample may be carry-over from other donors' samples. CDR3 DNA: TGTGCCAGCGCGGGATGGGGGGAACCAGCCTACGAGCAGTACTTC. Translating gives CASAGWGEPAYEQYF.